The 26 T cell receptor beta chains reported below all come from one sample, sequenced in a study of neurological immune-mediated disorders. Regarding time point: longitudinal time-point 2. TCRdb re-analysed the 5' RACE reads in MiXCR, keeping a single row per CDR3 protein. Among 100,000 or so distinct CDR3 sequences listed, roughly an eighth were seen once. The sequenced sample consisted of PBMCs. These receptors were taken from a female donor with HTLV-1-associated myelopathy (HAM/TSP).

In its sample, this clonotype was seen many times. V usage is TRBV2 and J usage is TRBJ1-2, with D perhaps TRBD1 (5 bases). Trimming cost V 2 bases and J 0 bases, with 10 bases left between them. The CDR3 is 15 residues long. The germline V gene has CDR1 SNHLY and CDR2 FYNNEI. Here the CDR3 DNA reads TGTGCCAGCAGTGAAAATCTGGGGCCTAACTATGGCTACACCTTC. This gives the protein CASSENLGPNYGYTF.

This clonotype was seen ten or more times. The rearrangement joins TRBV20-1 to TRBJ2-7; D is perhaps TRBD2 (6 bases). Germline CDR1 DFQATT, CDR2 SNEGSKA (reference sequence). CDR3 size: 13 residues. V gave up 5 bases and J gave up 0 bases, with 11 bases separating them. In DNA, the CDR3 is TGCAGTGCTCCCCGGGACTTCTCCTACGAGCAGTACTTC. Translated: CSAPRDFSYEQYF.

Of note for this clonotype: It may be a read error: a sequence one base away is much more abundant. The V gene is TRBV11-2, the J gene TRBJ2-3, with D perhaps TRBD2 (5 bases). The germline gives CDR1 SGHAT, CDR2 FQNNGV. The CDR3 has 15 amino acids. Trimming shortened V by 4 bases and J by 6 bases, and 17 bases separated the two germline ends. As DNA, the CDR3 is TGTGCCAGCAGCTCCGCCTTTGCTAGCCTGGATACGCAGTATTTT. Its protein is CASSSAFASLDTQYF.

This clonotype has more than one count but fewer than ten. The rearrangement links TRBV6-5 to TRBJ1-5; perhaps TRBD1 as D (6 bases). CDR1 MNHEY and CDR2 SVGAGI come from the germline V gene. There are 13 residues in the CDR3. V was cut by 0 bases and J by 7 bases, with 7 bases left in between. The CDR3 DNA reads as TGTGCCAGCAGTTACTCCGGACAGCAGCCCCAGCATTTT. Protein product: CASSYSGQQPQHF.

This clonotype was counted ten times or more. The chain has TRBV5-6 and TRBJ1-2; TRBD1 agrees at 7 bases. Trimming at V came to 3 bases and at J to 4 bases, leaving 15 bases not matched to a gene. The CDR3 is made up of 17 amino acids. CDR1 and CDR2 from the germline V gene are SGHDT and YYEEEE. CDR3 coding DNA: TGTGCCAGCAGCTACCCAGGACAGGTCCTAGATCCCTATGGCTACACCTTC. The encoded protein is CASSYPGQVLDPYGYTF.

This clonotype has only one observation. Relative to the germline gene, one junction end is altered; a read error may explain this. This CDR3 is CASSTGDSLSWANVLTF. The CDR3 nucleotides are TGCGCCAGCAGCACGGGGGACAGTCTCTCTTGGGCTAACGTCCTGACTTTC. J is TRBJ2-6 and V is TRBV5-1; possible D gene TRBD1, 7 bases. The CDR3 extends over 17 amino acids. Germline CDR1 and CDR2: SGHRS and YFSETQ. Full variable domain (remainder filled in from reference TRBV5-1 and TRBJ2-6): KAGVTQTPRYLIKTRGQQVTLSCSPISGHRSVSWYQQTPGQGLQFLFEYFSETQRNKGNFPGRFSGRQFSNSRSEMNVSTLELGDSALYLCASSTGDSLSWANVLTFGAGSRLTVL.

This clonotype was seen many times. The gene calls are TRBV2 and TRBJ2-6; tentatively, D is TRBD1 (5 bases). Looked up from germline, CDR1 is SNHLY and CDR2 is FYNNEI. Trimming left V 2 bases short and J 1 base short, with 12 bases between. This CDR3 has 17 amino acids. DNA of the CDR3: TGTGCCAGCAGTGAAAGGCAGGGAAGATCTGGGGCCAACGTCCTGACTTTC. Translation gives CASSERQGRSGANVLTF.

This clonotype was observed many times. This rearrangement joins TRBV5-1 to TRBJ1-4; possibly TRBD1 for D (5 bases). The CDR3 loop spans 17 amino acids. CDR1 is SGHRS, CDR2 YFSETQ, per germline. Between the trimmed V and J ends, which lost 4 bases and 1 base, there was a span of 17 bases. CDR3 protein: CASSRTAGRRTNEKLFF. The CDR3 bases are TGCGCCAGCAGCCGCACCGCAGGGAGGAGAACTAATGAAAAACTGTTTTTT.

Of note for this clonotype: This clone may be a read error of a much larger clone one base away. The genes are TRBV6-2 or TRBV6-3 and TRBJ1-1; TRBD1 might be the D (5 bases). Germline CDR1 and CDR2: MNHEY and SVGEGT. The CDR3 has 16 residues. Written as DNA, the CDR3 is TGTGCCAACAGTTACGAGGGACTGCATCTGGACGCTGAAGCTTTCTTT. This gives the protein CANSYEGLHLDAEAFF.

A note on this clonotype: A read error may produce the germline difference seen at one junction end. This rearrangement joins TRBV7-9 to TRBJ1-2; D possibly corresponds to TRBD1 (5 bases). Germline loops: CDR1 SEHNR, CDR2 FQNEAQ (reference sequence). This CDR3 comprises 14 residues. This chain's CDR3 is CARSWDGLNYGYTF. Here the CDR3 DNA reads TGTGCCAGAAGCTGGGACGGCCTTAACTATGGCTACACCTTC.

This clonotype was detected many times. The chain employs TRBV6-9 and TRBJ2-2; D is undetermined. Germline V gives CDR1 MNHGY, CDR2 SVAAGI. V was cut by 6 bases and J by 4 bases, with 18 bases left in between. The CDR3 covers 16 residues. As DNA, the CDR3 is TGTGCCAGCAGGCAACCGGGTCCCCCAAGCACCGGGGAGCTGTTTTTT. Translated: CASRQPGPPSTGELFF.

At least ten counts were recorded for this clonotype. This chain joins TRBV6-6 and TRBJ1-5; a weak D match, TRBD1 (5 bases). V lost 3 bases and J 7 bases, leaving 10 bases between the germline ends. The CDR3 length is 13 residues. Germline V gene sequence: CDR1 MNHNY, CDR2 SVGAGI (reference sequence). CDR3 sequence reads: CASSYGGRQPQHF. In DNA, the CDR3 is TGTGCCAGCAGTTATGGGGGTCGGCAGCCCCAGCATTTT.

This clonotype has at least ten counts. The genes are TRBV20-1 and TRBJ1-5, with no clear D. Germline loops: CDR1 DFQATT, CDR2 SNEGSKA (reference sequence). The CDR3 spans 15 residues. Trimming stripped 1 base from V and 0 bases from J, with 10 bases between. The DNA of the CDR3 is TGCAGTGCTAGAGTTTTGGAAAATAGCAATCAGCCCCAGCATTTT. Its translation is CSARVLENSNQPQHF.

This clonotype was seen many times. CDR3 loop: CSASTLYGYTF. The CDR3 nucleotides read TGCAGTGCTAGCACTCTCTACGGCTACACCTTC. V usage is TRBV20-1 and J usage is TRBJ1-2; no reliable D call. Germline V gives CDR1 DFQATT, CDR2 SNEGSKA (reference sequence). V gave up 3 bases and J gave up 8 bases, with 10 bases separating them. The CDR3 has 11 amino acids.

This clonotype was seen ten or more times. The chain recombines TRBV27 with TRBJ1-5, with 7 positions matching TRBD1. Germline V gene data show CDR1 as MNHEY and CDR2 as SMNVEV (reference sequence). The CDR3 is 16 amino acids. With 3 bases clipped from V and 0 bases from J, the junction kept 5 bases outside the gene matches. Here the CDR3 DNA reads TGTGCCAGCAGTTTTGCAGGGGGAAATAGCAATCAGCCCCAGCATTTT. Protein: CASSFAGGNSNQPQHF.

At least ten counts were recorded for this clonotype. The chain is built from TRBV15 and TRBJ1-5, with TRBD1 identical over 10 bases. Germline CDR1 is LNHNV and CDR2 is YYDKDF (reference sequence). The CDR3 contains 18 residues. Trimming took 0 bases from V and 0 from J; bases not matched to a gene: 5. The CDR3 loop reads CATSRDRTGGDSNQPQHF. The CDR3 DNA reads TGTGCCACCAGCAGAGATCGGACAGGGGGGGATAGCAATCAGCCCCAGCATTTT.

This clonotype was observed many times. The rearrangement uses TRBV20-1 and TRBJ2-7, with 9 nucleotides matching TRBD1. Germline trimming cut 5 bases from V and 4 bases from J; bases unmatched to any gene: 9. Germline CDR1 reads DFQATT; CDR2 reads SNEGSKA (reference sequence). The CDR3 length is 14 residues. CDR3 bases: TGCAGTGCTCCTACGGACAGGGGTGGGTACGAGCAGTACTTC. This sequence encodes CSAPTDRGGYEQYF.

This chain uses TRBV5-1 with TRBJ2-7; D remains unclear. V was cut by 2 bases and J by 0 bases, with 9 bases left in between. Germline assignment: CDR1 SGHRS and CDR2 YFSETQ. This CDR3 has 14 residues. The DNA of the CDR3 is TGCGCCAGCAGCTTAGCCGGCGCCTCCTACGAGCAGTACTTC. It yields the protein CASSLAGASYEQYF.

This clonotype has a count of ten or more. This chain joins TRBV10-3 and TRBJ2-5; 9 bases agree with TRBD1. The length of the CDR3 is 19 residues. CDR1 and CDR2 from the germline V gene are ENHRY and SYGVKD. The V segment lost 2 bases and the J segment 5 bases; nucleotides outside the gene matches: 18. The CDR3 DNA sequence: TGTGCCATCAGTGAGCACCGGGACAGGGATGCAATGGAGGCGGAGACCCAGTACTTC. Residues: CAISEHRDRDAMEAETQYF.

This clonotype was observed many times. The chain joins TRBV28 to TRBJ2-2, with D uncertain. Germline V gene data show CDR1 as MDHEN and CDR2 as SYDVKM. Between the trimmed V and J ends, which lost 7 bases and 5 bases, there was a span of 20 bases. This CDR3 has 16 residues. The CDR3 DNA reads as TGTGCCAGCACCTCACTAAGGGAAATCGTAACCGGGGAGCTGTTTTTT. Residues: CASTSLREIVTGELFF.

This clonotype was picked up many times. The chain recombines TRBV2 with TRBJ1-5; D unresolved. The V gene lost 6 bases and the J gene lost 5 bases, with 11 bases spanning the gap. The CDR3 contains 13 residues. Germline loops: CDR1 SNHLY, CDR2 FYNNEI. The CDR3 DNA reads TGTGCCAGCAGCTCGCGGATCGATCAGCCCCAGCATTTT. Its protein product is CASSSRIDQPQHF.

This clonotype has a count of ten or more. The chain carries TRBV20-1 and TRBJ2-5; D not certain. The ends were cut back, 3 bases at V and 4 bases at J, with 9 bases in the middle. In germline, CDR1 is DFQATT, CDR2 SNEGSKA (reference sequence). CDR3 size: 12 residues. CDR3 sequence (DNA): TGCAGTGCTAGTTCGCCCTCAGAGACCCAGTACTTC. This codes for CSASSPSETQYF.

The V and J genes are TRBV7-9 and TRBJ2-1; D unresolved. The CDR3 loop spans 15 amino acids. Germline CDR1 and CDR2: SEHNR and FQNEAQ (reference sequence). Trimming removed 5 bases at V and 2 bases at J, with 13 bases between. CDR3 amino acids: CASSQSNGPYNEQFF. The CDR3 region has the DNA TGTGCCAGCAGCCAGAGCAACGGACCCTACAATGAGCAGTTCTTC.

By sample share, this clonotype is medium-sized. The chain couples TRBV4-1 to TRBJ1-4; the D is unclear. Germline CDR1 reads MGHRA; CDR2 reads YSYEKL. This CDR3 has 17 residues. Trimming removed 1 base at V and 7 bases at J, with 19 bases between. DNA for the CDR3: TGCGCCAGCAGCCAAGGACAAGGTGGGATAGGATCTGAAAAACTGTTTTTT. Translation: CASSQGQGGIGSEKLFF.

This clonotype has a count of ten or more. The chain carries TRBV20-1 and TRBJ2-1, with 10 bases fitting TRBD2. The V gene end was trimmed by 1 base and the J gene end by 5 bases; junction bases not matched to a gene: 20. Germline CDR1 DFQATT, CDR2 SNEGSKA (reference sequence). The CDR3 is made up of 20 amino acids. The CDR3 DNA sequence: TGCAGTGCTAGAGTTCGGACTAGCGGCGCGTCTAGGATCGGGCACAATGAGCAGTTCTTC. It encodes CSARVRTSGASRIGHNEQFF.

There are many counts of this clonotype. The chain is built from TRBV2 and TRBJ2-7; D is unresolved. V lost 2 bases, J lost 3 bases, and 8 bases lay in between. This CDR3 contains 13 residues. Germline assignment: CDR1 SNHLY and CDR2 FYNNEI. CDR3: CASSESASYEQYF. The CDR3, as DNA: TGTGCCAGCAGTGAATCGGCGAGCTACGAGCAGTACTTC.